This entry lists 10 T cell receptor beta chains sequenced from one sample in a study of blood T cell repertoires in COVID-19. Sequencing was performed with immunoSEQ multiplex PCR; in TCRdb, only in-frame clones are kept and a portion is missing. The profile covers more than 120,000 clones, with 80% to 90% appearing a single time and around 40% taken by the ten largest. Sequenced: peripheral blood. The receptors come from a man aged 50 or older who had recovered from COVID-19.

The chain links TRBV9 to TRBJ2-1; D possibly corresponds to TRBD2 (7 bases). The ends were cut back, 4 bases at V and 0 bases at J, with 23 bases in the middle. The CDR3 has 19 amino acids. Germline CDR1 reads SGDLS; CDR2 reads YYNGEE. CDR3 sequence: CASSRRVRGAGSSYNEQFF. DNA for the CDR3: TGTGCCAGCAGCCGAAGAGTACGGGGGGCAGGAAGCTCCTACAATGAGCAGTTCTTC. Full variable domain (remainder filled in from reference TRBV9 and TRBJ2-1): DSGVTQTPKHLITATGQRVTLRCSPRSGDLSVYWYQQSLDQGLQFLIQYYNGEERAKGNILERFSAQQFPDLHSELNLSSLELGDSALYFCASSRRVRGAGSSYNEQFFGPGTRLTVL.

The chain combines TRBV7-9 with TRBJ2-3, with D perhaps matching TRBD2 (6 bases). The V end lost 2 bases, the J end lost 6 bases, and 12 bases lay between the germline ends. The CDR3 runs 14 residues. CDR1 is SEHNR, CDR2 FQNEAQ, per germline (reference sequence). CDR3 amino acids: CASSLRGGRDTQYF. The CDR3, as DNA: TGTGCCAGCAGCTTACGGGGAGGACGCGATACGCAGTATTTT.

This clone has more than one count but fewer than ten. The chain uses TRBV19 and TRBJ1-2; 9 nucleotides match TRBD1. The CDR3 sequence is 15 residues long. V dropped 4 bases and J dropped 7; count of bases not matched to a gene: 10. CDR1 and CDR2 from the germline V gene are LNHDA and SQIVND (reference sequence). The CDR3 loop is CASSTPPHRGLGYTF. CDR3 in DNA: TGTGCCAGTAGTACGCCACCCCACAGGGGGCTTGGCTACACCTTC.

The chain uses TRBV5-4 and TRBJ2-1, with D possibly TRBD2 on 5 matching bases. The V end lost 0 bases, the J end lost 1 base, and 8 bases lay between the germline ends. This CDR3 spans 15 amino acids. Germline V gene sequence: CDR1 SGHNT, CDR2 YYREEE (reference sequence). CDR3 sequence reads: CASSLDGVSYNEQFF. The CDR3 DNA follows: TGTGCCAGCAGCTTGGACGGGGTTTCCTACAATGAGCAGTTCTTC.

The chain has TRBV10-3 and TRBJ1-1, with D maybe TRBD1 (5 bases). V lost 4 bases and J 4 bases, leaving 13 bases between the germline ends. The germline V gene has CDR1 ENHRY and CDR2 SYGVKD. The CDR3 extends over 14 amino acids. The DNA for the CDR3 is TGTGCCATCAGTGTGTTAGGGGTTCCCACTGAAGCTTTCTTT. Encoded protein: CAISVLGVPTEAFF.

The chain links TRBV7-2 to TRBJ1-5; D is undetermined. CDR3 length equals 14 residues. Germline values: CDR1 SGHTA, CDR2 FQGNSA. V lost 5 bases and J 1 base, leaving 9 bases between the germline ends. The CDR3, as DNA: TGTGCCAGCAGCCCGGCGGGAAGCAATCAGCCCCAGCATTTT. It translates to CASSPAGSNQPQHF.

The chain has TRBV14 and TRBJ1-2; 11 positions agree with TRBD1. Germline V gives CDR1 SGHDN, CDR2 FVKESK. The CDR3 length is 14 residues. Unmatched junction bases numbered 4, after V lost 4 bases and J lost 6 bases. Here the CDR3 DNA reads TGTGCCAGCAGCCCATCGGACAGGGGGCATGGCTACACCTTC. This codes for CASSPSDRGHGYTF.

J is TRBJ2-5 and V is TRBV5-1; 14 bases map to TRBD2. CDR1 SGHRS and CDR2 YFSETQ come from the germline V gene. CDR3 length equals 16 residues. With V trimmed by 0 bases and J by 5 bases, 3 bases remained unmatched. The chain's CDR3 is CASSLAGTSGGETQYF. The DNA of the CDR3 is TGCGCCAGCAGCTTGGCAGGGACTAGCGGGGGCGAGACCCAGTACTTC.

Regarding this clone: Other nucleotide sequences from this sample produce the same CDR3. This chain connects TRBV18 to TRBJ2-5; 7 nucleotides line up with TRBD1. Per the germline V gene, CDR1 is KGHSH and CDR2 is LQKENI. The length of the CDR3 is 14 residues. V lost 3 bases, J lost 1 base, and 2 bases stayed unmatched. CDR3 residues: CASSPGTAQETQYF. The CDR3 DNA follows: TGTGCCAGCTCACCGGGGACAGCCCAAGAGACCCAGTACTTC.

V is TRBV15 and J is TRBJ1-5; TRBD1 matches at 10 bases. The germline gives CDR1 LNHNV, CDR2 YYDKDF (reference sequence). The CDR3 is made up of 15 amino acids. Trimming cost V 4 bases and J 6 bases; bases outside gene matches: 6. CDR3 coding DNA: TGTGCCACCAGCAACACCGACAGGGGGCTTCAGCCCCAGCATTTT. This codes for CATSNTDRGLQPQHF.